This T cell receptor (beta chain) appears in the sequencing data of a study of blood T cell repertoires in COVID-19. Authors' data handling: Cell counts per sample came from amplifying reference gene primers. Profiling relied on immunoSEQ multiplex PCR, and the TCRdb table lists in-frame clones only, not all of them. The V and J calls and clone size are taken from that table; D and trimming were inferred from the DNA. Found here are about 500,000 clones, approximately 89% of them singletons; the top ten hold roughly 1%. Seattle cases were enrolled at active infection and followed longitudinally. J was trimmed by 6 bases and V by 3 bases; bases with no gene match: 9. Germline V gives CDR1 SGDLS, CDR2 YYNGEE. The CDR3 extends over 16 amino acids.

The sequenced material came from peripheral blood. This receptor was obtained from a man aged 18 to 35 with COVID-19, enrolled during active disease. The chain links TRBV9 to TRBJ2-3, with 11 nucleotides matching TRBD2. CDR3: CASSADSGRAPDTQYF. CDR3 coding DNA: TGTGCCAGCAGCGCCGATAGCGGGAGGGCCCCCGATACGCAGTATTTT.